This entry describes one T cell receptor beta chain. As originally analysed: Reference gene primer amplification yielded estimated nucleated cell counts. TCRdb's table, derived via immunoSEQ multiplex PCR, lists solely in-frame clones and lacks some. V and J calls plus clone size are reproduced from that table; the DNA served to infer D and trimming. This sample carries some 150,000 clones, roughly four fifths of them seen once, and the ten largest clones take 3.5% to 5%. Germline V gives CDR1 SEHNR, CDR2 FQNEAQ (reference sequence). The ends lost 5 bases at V and 7 bases at J; junction bases unmatched: 11. The CDR3 has 15 residues. The data are from a study of blood T cell repertoires in COVID-19. Looking at the study overall: Donors in the United States, Italy and Spain gave samples during acute or convalescent COVID-19. Sources were T cells, B-cell-depleted T cells, or PBMCs; the material itself was cDNA or gDNA.

The TCR comes from a woman over 75 with acute or convalescent COVID-19. The chain recombines TRBV7-9 with TRBJ2-1, with TRBD1 matching 7 bases. Sequenced material: peripheral blood. CDR3 amino acids: CASSPSTGRLNEQFF. The CDR3, as DNA: TGTGCCAGCAGCCCCTCGACAGGGCGGCTAAATGAGCAGTTCTTC. The variable domain in full, with the rest retrieved from reference TRBV7-9 and TRBJ2-1, is DTGVSQNPRHKITKRGQNVTFRCDPISEHNRLYWYRQTLGQGPEFLTYFQNEAQLEKSRLLSDRFSAERPKGSFSTLEIQRTEQGDSAMYLCASSPSTGRLNEQFFGPGTRLTVL.